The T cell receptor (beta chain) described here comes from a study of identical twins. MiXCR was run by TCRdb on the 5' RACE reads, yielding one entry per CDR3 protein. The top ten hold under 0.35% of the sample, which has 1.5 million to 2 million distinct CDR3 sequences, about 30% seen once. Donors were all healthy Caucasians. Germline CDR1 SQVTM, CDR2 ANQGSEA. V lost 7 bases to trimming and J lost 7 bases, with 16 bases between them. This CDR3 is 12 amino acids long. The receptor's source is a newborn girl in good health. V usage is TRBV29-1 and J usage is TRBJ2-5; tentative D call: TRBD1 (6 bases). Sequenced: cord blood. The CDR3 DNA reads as TGCAGCGGTACAGGGTTTTCGGGGACCCAGTACTTC. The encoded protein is CSGTGFSGTQYF.